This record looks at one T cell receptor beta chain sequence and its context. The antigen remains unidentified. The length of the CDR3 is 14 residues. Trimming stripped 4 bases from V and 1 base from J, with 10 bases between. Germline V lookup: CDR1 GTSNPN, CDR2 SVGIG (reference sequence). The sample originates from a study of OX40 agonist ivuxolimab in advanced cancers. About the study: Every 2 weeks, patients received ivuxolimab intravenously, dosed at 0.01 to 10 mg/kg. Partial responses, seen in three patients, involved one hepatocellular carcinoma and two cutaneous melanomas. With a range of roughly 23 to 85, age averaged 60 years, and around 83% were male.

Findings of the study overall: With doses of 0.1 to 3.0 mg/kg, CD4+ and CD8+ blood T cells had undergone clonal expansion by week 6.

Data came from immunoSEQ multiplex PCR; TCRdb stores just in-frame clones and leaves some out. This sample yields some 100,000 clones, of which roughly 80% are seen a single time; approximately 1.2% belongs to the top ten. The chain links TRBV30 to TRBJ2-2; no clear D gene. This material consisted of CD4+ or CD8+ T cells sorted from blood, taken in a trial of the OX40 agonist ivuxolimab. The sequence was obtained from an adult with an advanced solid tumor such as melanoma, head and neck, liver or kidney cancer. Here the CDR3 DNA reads TGTGCCTGGAAAGGGCCGAAGAACACCGGGGAGCTGTTTTTT. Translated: CAWKGPKNTGELFF.